At least ten counts were recorded for the clone carrying this T cell receptor beta chain. Antigen specificity is unknown. Each CDR3 protein is one row after TCRdb ran MiXCR on the reads. The sample lists 200,000 to 300,000 distinct CDR3 sequences, 9% to 15% occurring once. The data stem from a study of T cell repertoires in cytomegalovirus infection. For the study at large: Public signatures in TCR beta pointed to CMV infection and matching HLA type. Study-wide findings and caveats: CMV-specific TCR beta clonotypes restricted by HLA-C were the ones dominating the ex vivo response.

CDR1 and CDR2 (germline): SGHTA, FQGNSA. The V and J ends lost 3 bases and 11 bases, in that order; junction bases with no gene match: 4. This CDR3 is built from 12 residues. The chain couples TRBV7-2 to TRBJ2-3; 8 bases are a match to TRBD2. The sequenced sample consisted of PBMCs. The clonotype comes from a human donor in good health (CMV status not recorded). Some clones in this sample may be carry-over from other donors' samples. CDR3 amino acids: CASSLGLGLQYF. The CDR3, as DNA: TGTGCCAGCAGCTTGGGACTAGGATTGCAGTATTTT. The full variable domain, rest sourced from reference TRBV7-2 and TRBJ2-3, is GAGVSQSPSNKVTEKGKDVELRCDPISGHTALYWYRQSLGQGLEFLIYFQGNSAPDKSGLPSDRFSAERTGGSVSTLTIQRTQQEDSAVYLCASSLGLGLQYFGPGTRLTVL.